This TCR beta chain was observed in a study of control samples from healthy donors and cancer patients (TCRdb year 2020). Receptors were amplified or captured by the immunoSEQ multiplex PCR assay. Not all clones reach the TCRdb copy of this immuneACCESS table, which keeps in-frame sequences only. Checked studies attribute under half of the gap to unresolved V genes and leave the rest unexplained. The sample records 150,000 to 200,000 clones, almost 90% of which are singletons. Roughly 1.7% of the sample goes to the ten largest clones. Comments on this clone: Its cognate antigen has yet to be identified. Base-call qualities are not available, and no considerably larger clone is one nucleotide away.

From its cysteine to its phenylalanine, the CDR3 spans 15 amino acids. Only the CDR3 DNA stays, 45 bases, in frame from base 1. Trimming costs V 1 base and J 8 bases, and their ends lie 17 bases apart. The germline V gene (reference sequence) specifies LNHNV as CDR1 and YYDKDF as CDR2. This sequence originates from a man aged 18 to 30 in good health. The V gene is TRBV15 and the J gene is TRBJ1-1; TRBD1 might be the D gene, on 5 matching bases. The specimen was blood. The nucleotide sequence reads TGTGCCACCAGCAGAGGTGGGCGGGGGTTTGGCGAAGCTTTCTTT. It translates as CATSRGGRGFGEAFF. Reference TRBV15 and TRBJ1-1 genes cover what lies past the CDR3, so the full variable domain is DAMVIQNPRYQVTQFGKPVTLSCSQTLNHNVMYWYQQKSSQAPKLLFHYYDKDFNNEADTPDNFQSRRPNTSFCFLDIRSPGLGDTAMYLCATSRGGRGFGEAFFGQGTRLTVV.